This TCR beta chain was recovered during a study of control samples from healthy donors and cancer patients. TCRdb keeps only in-frame clones here, not all; method: immunoSEQ multiplex PCR. The sample has about 96,000 clones; just over 90% are singletons. CDR3 length: 16 amino acids. V lost 0 bases, J lost 3 bases, and 14 bases lay in between. The germline V gene has CDR1 SQVTM and CDR2 ANQGSEA. The sequence was obtained from a man aged 18 to 35 in good health. The source material was blood. The gene calls are TRBV29-1 and TRBJ2-2, with D perhaps given as TRBD1 or TRBD2 (5 bases each). The CDR3 region is CSVEEGQGPHTGELFF. The CDR3 nucleotides read TGCAGCGTTGAAGAGGGTCAGGGACCCCACACCGGGGAGCTGTTTTTT.